The 31 T cell receptor beta chains below were found in one sample sequenced in a study of blood T cell repertoires in COVID-19. Here immunoSEQ multiplex PCR was the method, and the copy in TCRdb shows in-frame clones only, minus some. The repertoire holds some 210,000 clones, with approximately 90% as singletons. The sequenced sample was PBMCs or T cells enriched from blood (not recorded which). These receptor sequences come from a man aged 18 to 30 with acute COVID-19.

The chain combines TRBV5-1 with TRBJ2-1, with 9 bases aligning to TRBD2. The germline V gene encodes CDR1 SGHRS and CDR2 YFSETQ. V gave up 4 bases and J gave up 6 bases; unmatched junction bases: 5. The CDR3 spans 14 residues. The CDR3 spells CASSRTSEINEQFF. The CDR3 nucleotides are TGCGCCAGCAGCCGGACTAGCGAAATCAATGAGCAGTTCTTC.

The chain carries TRBV12-5 and TRBJ1-1; TRBD1 matches at 10 bases. The V segment lost 0 bases and the J segment 2 bases; nucleotides outside the gene matches: 9. Germline assignment: CDR1 LGHNT and CDR2 FRNRAP. This CDR3 has 18 amino acids. The CDR3 region is CASGLVLGQGSRNTEAFF. The DNA for the CDR3 is TGTGCTAGTGGTTTGGTACTGGGACAGGGGTCCCGTAACACTGAAGCTTTCTTT.

This chain uses TRBV4-1 with TRBJ2-1; TRBD2 aligns across 9 bases. The CDR3 is 18 amino acids. CDR1 MGHRA and CDR2 YSYEKL come from the germline V gene. V lost 4 bases, J lost 3 bases, and 13 bases stayed unmatched. CDR3 coding DNA: TGCGCCAGCAGCCCGAGGGTCCCCCATAGCGGGAGCTACAATGAGCAGTTCTTC. It codes for CASSPRVPHSGSYNEQFF.

The J gene is TRBJ2-7, the V gene TRBV30, with 7 bases that match TRBD2. Germline lookup yields CDR1 GTSNPN and CDR2 SVGIG (reference sequence). The V segment lost 7 bases and the J segment 1 base; nucleotides outside the gene matches: 10. The CDR3 extends over 14 amino acids. CDR3 residues: CASQDGTTSYEQYF. The CDR3 coding sequence is TGTGCCTCCCAAGATGGGACTACTTCCTACGAGCAGTACTTC.

The J gene is TRBJ1-1, the V gene TRBV11-2, with D perhaps matching TRBD1 (5 bases). This CDR3 region has 14 residues. Germline CDR1 reads SGHAT; CDR2 reads FQNNGV. Deletions cut 2 bases from V and 1 base from J, with 8 bases between. The CDR3 spells CASSLYTGNTEAFF. For the CDR3, the DNA is TGTGCCAGCAGCTTATATACAGGGAACACTGAAGCTTTCTTT.

The chain links TRBV7-3 to TRBJ2-3, with D tentatively TRBD2 (6 bases). In germline, CDR1 is SGHTA, CDR2 FQGTGA. The CDR3 sequence is 15 residues long. Trimming took off 2 bases at V and 2 bases at J, with 11 bases between the two ends. CDR3 sequence reads: CASSLGTPDTDTQYF. The CDR3 bases are TGTGCCAGCAGCTTAGGGACTCCTGACACAGATACGCAGTATTTT. The variable domain in full, with the rest retrieved from reference TRBV7-3 and TRBJ2-3, is GAGVSQTPSNKVTEKGKYVELRCDPISGHTALYWYRQSLGQGPEFLIYFQGTGAADDSGLPNDRFFAVRPEGSVSTLKIQRTERGDSAVYLCASSLGTPDTDTQYFGPGTRLTVL.

The V call is TRBV24-1, the J call TRBJ1-5; D is undetermined. Germline loops: CDR1 KGHDR, CDR2 SFDVKD. This CDR3 is 13 amino acids long. The germline V and J ends were trimmed by 6 bases and 6 bases, with 11 bases remaining between them. Written as DNA, the CDR3 is TGTGCCACCAGTTCGGGGTTTGGTCAGCCCCAGCATTTT. This codes for CATSSGFGQPQHF.

The V gene is TRBV11-2, the J gene TRBJ2-1; TRBD2 matches at 10 bases. This CDR3 spans 18 amino acids. CDR1 and CDR2 from the germline V gene are SGHAT and FQNNGV. The V gene end was trimmed by 3 bases and the J gene end by 3 bases; junction bases not matched to a gene: 11. The CDR3: CASSFDSRVAGGYNEQFF. The CDR3 DNA follows: TGTGCCAGCAGCTTCGACTCCAGGGTAGCGGGGGGCTACAATGAGCAGTTCTTC.

V usage is TRBV3-1 (or the pseudogene TRBV3-2) and J usage is TRBJ2-2, with 7 bases that match TRBD2. CDR3 length equals 18 residues. Germline V gene lookup returns CDR1 LGHDT and CDR2 YNNKEL (reference sequence). V was pared by 5 bases and J by 2 bases, with 14 bases of the junction left unmatched. The CDR3 DNA follows: TGTGCCAGCAGCGCAAGGCATGGGCTAGCGGATAACACCGGGGAGCTGTTTTTT. Protein sequence: CASSARHGLADNTGELFF.

This chain connects TRBV6-5 to TRBJ2-3; TRBD1 aligns across 8 bases. Trimming cost V 6 bases and J 4 bases; bases outside gene matches: 3. Germline V lookup: CDR1 MNHEY, CDR2 SVGAGI. The CDR3 loop spans 13 amino acids. Written as DNA, the CDR3 is TGTGCCAGCAGACAACAGGGGGCAGATACGCAGTATTTT. Residues: CASRQQGADTQYF.

In its sample, this clone was seen a few times. The chain couples TRBV2 to TRBJ1-5; TRBD1 aligns across 7 bases. Per germline, CDR1 SNHLY and CDR2 FYNNEI. With 3 bases clipped from V and 6 bases from J, the junction kept 11 bases outside the gene matches. This CDR3 comprises 16 residues. CDR3: CASSDQETGAGQPQHF. The CDR3 DNA reads as TGTGCCAGCAGTGATCAAGAAACAGGGGCAGGTCAGCCCCAGCATTTT.

The CDR3 loop reads CASSSLAGLENYEQYF. The CDR3 coding sequence is TGTGCCAGCAGCTCCCTAGCGGGACTAGAGAACTACGAGCAGTACTTC. V is TRBV7-9 and J is TRBJ2-7; the match to TRBD2 covers 9 bases. CDR3 size: 16 residues. Trimming at V came to 4 bases and at J to 3 bases, leaving 10 bases not matched to a gene. Germline V CDR1 and CDR2: SEHNR, FQNEAQ (reference sequence). The complete variable domain, with remaining parts taken from reference TRBV7-9 and TRBJ2-7, reads DTGVSQNPRHKITKRGQNVTFRCDPISEHNRLYWYRQTLGQGPEFLTYFQNEAQLEKSRLLSDRFSAERPKGSFSTLEIQRTEQGDSAMYLCASSSLAGLENYEQYFGPGTRLTVT.

V usage is TRBV5-1 and J usage is TRBJ2-7; D unresolved. Germline-derived CDR1 and CDR2 are SGHRS and YFSETQ. Trimming took off 0 bases at V and 3 bases at J, with 10 bases between the two ends. This CDR3 has 14 residues. The chain's CDR3 is CASSLAGNYYEQYF. The CDR3 DNA follows: TGCGCCAGCAGCTTGGCGGGTAACTACTACGAGCAGTACTTC.

V and J are TRBV15 and TRBJ1-2; 7 bases align to TRBD1. CDR1 and CDR2 (germline): LNHNV, YYDKDF (reference sequence). The CDR3 contains 16 residues. J gave up 5 bases and V 1 base, and 10 bases lay outside the gene matches. Here the CDR3 DNA reads TGTGCCACCAGCAGAGCCCGAGGACAGGTGGGGTATGGCTACACCTTC. Its translation is CATSRARGQVGYGYTF.

The chain combines TRBV30 with TRBJ1-3; 9 positions agree with TRBD1. This CDR3 spans 16 amino acids. The trim removed 5 bases at V and 0 bases at J, leaving 8 bases unmatched. Germline V gene data show CDR1 as GTSNPN and CDR2 as SVGIG (reference sequence). The chain's CDR3 is CAWGEDRGTSGNTIYF. CDR3 bases: TGTGCCTGGGGGGAGGACAGGGGAACCTCTGGAAACACCATATATTTT. The full variable domain, its missing parts supplied by reference TRBV30 and TRBJ1-3, is SQTIHQWPATLVQPVGSPLSLECTVEGTSNPNLYWYRQAAGRGLQLLFYSVGIGQISSEVPQNLSASRPQDRQFILSSKKLLLSDSGFYLCAWGEDRGTSGNTIYFGEGSWLTVV.

The V gene is TRBV30, the J gene TRBJ1-5; no clear D gene. Looked up from germline, CDR1 is GTSNPN and CDR2 is SVGIG (reference sequence). There are 12 residues in the CDR3. The ends were cut back, 5 bases at V and 3 bases at J, with 8 bases in the middle. The CDR3 DNA is TGTGCCTGGGCGGGATCCAATCAGCCCCAGCATTTT. This codes for CAWAGSNQPQHF.

This chain links TRBV7-3 with TRBJ2-1; 9 nucleotides line up with TRBD2. Unmatched junction bases numbered 8, after V lost 0 bases and J lost 8 bases. This CDR3 is 16 amino acids long. Germline V lookup: CDR1 SGHTA, CDR2 FQGTGA. The CDR3 nucleotides read TGTGCCAGCAGCTTAACTGGCGGGAGGGCCCGCGATGAGCAGTTCTTC. Its protein is CASSLTGGRARDEQFF.

This chain connects TRBV18 to TRBJ2-7, with a possible D match to TRBD2 (5 bases). CDR1 KGHSH and CDR2 LQKENI come from the germline V gene. Trimming removed 1 base at V and 0 bases at J, with 25 bases between. CDR3 size: 20 residues. CDR3 region: CASSPQWVLGPSRPSYEQYF. For the CDR3, the DNA is TGTGCCAGCTCACCACAGTGGGTACTCGGGCCTAGCAGACCCTCCTACGAGCAGTACTTC.

The chain links TRBV9 to TRBJ1-1; D might be TRBD1 (6 bases). This CDR3 is 15 amino acids long. Trimming cost V 3 bases and J 0 bases, with 12 bases left between them. Germline assignment: CDR1 SGDLS and CDR2 YYNGEE. CDR3 amino acids: CASSAGTNLNTEAFF. The CDR3 DNA follows: TGTGCCAGCAGCGCGGGGACAAATTTGAACACTGAAGCTTTCTTT.

The chain carries TRBV28 and TRBJ1-2, with D possibly being TRBD1 (5 bases). Trimming took 2 bases from V and 9 from J, leaving 10 bases between them. Germline CDR1 reads MDHEN; CDR2 reads SYDVKM. This CDR3 comprises 12 residues. The CDR3 DNA sequence: TGTGCCAGCAGTTTAGATCAGGGCAGCTACACCTTC. It yields the protein CASSLDQGSYTF.

In this sample, this clone turned up a few times. This chain joins TRBV6-5 and TRBJ1-3; no firm D call. The CDR3 extends over 16 amino acids. Trimming stripped 4 bases from V and 1 base from J, with 14 bases between. The germline CDR1 and CDR2 sequences are MNHEY and SVGAGI. The DNA for the CDR3 is TGTGCCAGCAGTTCCCATGGCGGGGTGTCTGGAAACACCATATATTTT. Protein: CASSSHGGVSGNTIYF.

The chain is built from TRBV27 and TRBJ1-2; 10 positions match TRBD1. Germline V lookup: CDR1 MNHEY, CDR2 SMNVEV (reference sequence). The V segment lost 2 bases and the J segment 8 bases; nucleotides outside the gene matches: 14. The CDR3 is 17 residues long. CDR3 residues: CASSLAGVTGGVVGYTF. The CDR3 DNA sequence: TGTGCCAGCAGTTTAGCGGGCGTGACAGGGGGCGTAGTAGGCTACACCTTC.

The chain uses TRBV7-9 and TRBJ1-2, with a possible D match to TRBD1 (5 bases). V lost 4 bases and J 4 bases, leaving 16 bases between the germline ends. The CDR3 length is 15 residues. Germline V CDR1 and CDR2: SEHNR, FQNEAQ (reference sequence). CDR3 nucleotide sequence: TGTGCCAGCAGCTCAAGACAGACTTCTAGCTATGGCTACACCTTC. Its protein is CASSSRQTSSYGYTF.

The V and J genes are TRBV5-1 and TRBJ2-3; TRBD1 agrees at 9 bases. Losses at the gene ends were 0 bases for V and 3 bases for J; bases not matched to a gene: 8. Per germline, CDR1 SGHRS and CDR2 YFSETQ. The CDR3 loop spans 17 amino acids. The CDR3 sequence: CASSLDGGQGRTDTQYF. In DNA form, the CDR3 reads TGCGCCAGCAGCTTGGATGGCGGACAGGGGAGAACAGATACGCAGTATTTT.

The chain carries TRBV27 and TRBJ2-3, with D possibly being TRBD2 (6 bases). This CDR3 contains 14 residues. V lost 4 bases and J lost 1, with 9 bases in between. The germline CDR1 and CDR2 sequences are MNHEY and SMNVEV (reference sequence). The CDR3 DNA follows: TGTGCCAGCAGTTCCGGGAGTGGCACAGATACGCAGTATTTT. It specifies CASSSGSGTDTQYF.

The rearrangement uses TRBV16 and TRBJ1-2; 7 nucleotides agree with TRBD1. V trimming: 0 bases; J trimming: 2 bases; junction bases outside the gene matches: 3. Germline lookup yields CDR1 KGHSY and CDR2 FQNENV. This CDR3 spans 15 amino acids. Here the CDR3 reads CASSQSGQLNYGYTF. The CDR3 region has the DNA TGTGCCAGCAGCCAATCGGGACAGCTAAACTATGGCTACACCTTC.

The chain joins TRBV2 to TRBJ2-7; 8 bases match TRBD2. The CDR3 consists of 15 residues. Losses at the gene ends were 0 bases for V and 4 bases for J; bases not matched to a gene: 5. CDR1 SNHLY and CDR2 FYNNEI come from the germline V gene. This CDR3 reads CASSEAVAGRYEQYF. DNA of the CDR3: TGTGCCAGCAGTGAAGCGGTAGCGGGACGGTACGAGCAGTACTTC. Filled out from reference TRBV2 and TRBJ2-7, the complete variable domain reads EPEVTQTPSHQVTQMGQEVILRCVPISNHLYFYWYRQILGQKVEFLVSFYNNEISEKSEIFDDQFSVERPDGSNFTLKIRSTKLEDSAMYFCASSEAVAGRYEQYFGPGTRLTVT.

This chain connects TRBV10-1 to TRBJ2-2, with 14 bases fitting TRBD2. The CDR3 has 18 residues. J was trimmed by 3 bases and V by 5 bases; bases with no gene match: 8. Per the germline V gene, CDR1 is WNHNN and CDR2 is SYGVQD (reference sequence). This CDR3 is CASSKQPGLAGDTGELFF. CDR3 in DNA: TGCGCCAGCAGTAAACAACCGGGACTAGCGGGAGACACCGGGGAGCTGTTTTTT.

The rearrangement joins TRBV24-1 to TRBJ2-3; 11 positions match TRBD1. Trimming cost V 4 bases and J 3 bases; bases outside gene matches: 5. This CDR3 is built from 16 residues. Germline V lookup: CDR1 KGHDR, CDR2 SFDVKD. The CDR3 loop reads CATSDRDRGTTDTQYF. The CDR3 nucleotides are TGTGCCACCAGTGACCGGGACAGGGGGACGACAGATACGCAGTATTTT.

V is TRBV7-6 and J is TRBJ2-1; D perhaps matches TRBD1 (5 bases). The CDR3 runs to 15 residues. Germline V gene sequence: CDR1 SGHVS, CDR2 FNYEAQ. V was trimmed by 5 bases and J by 7 bases, leaving 18 bases between them. The CDR3 coding sequence is TGTGCCAGCAGCCGCTGGCCCCTACCAGGGAATGAGCAGTTCTTC. Translated: CASSRWPLPGNEQFF.

J is TRBJ1-6 and V is TRBV7-2, with a tentative D call TRBD1 (6 bases). The CDR3 has 14 amino acids. Trimming left V 6 bases short and J 9 bases short, with 15 bases between. Per the germline V gene, CDR1 is SGHTA and CDR2 is FQGNSA. The CDR3 sequence: CASSSRDITSPLHF. CDR3 nucleotide sequence: TGTGCCAGCAGTTCCCGGGACATCACTTCACCCCTCCACTTT.